The clone carrying this T cell receptor beta chain was observed many times. Its specificity is unknown. Indicated time point: newly diagnosed GD, antithyroid drugs for less than 3 months. Extracted RNA from PBMCs served as the source of the TCR library. In germline, CDR1 is MDHEN, CDR2 SYDVKM. CDR3 size: 14 residues. V was trimmed by 6 bases and J by 7 bases, leaving 16 bases between them. CDR3 regions were amplified by Arm-PCR using iRepertoire HTBI primers to build TCR beta libraries. TCRdb passed the multiplex PCR reads through MiXCR, listing each CDR3 protein once. The profile shows roughly 520,000 distinct CDR3 sequences, about 11% of them singletons. This specimen comes from a study of regulatory T cells in long-lasting Graves disease. The study's findings and limits: Persistent Graves' patients showed a TCR diversity that was lower than that of newly diagnosed ones.

This sample also appeared in a second study, on T cells in Graves' hyperthyroidism and ophthalmopathy. That work states: Hyperthyroidism had been newly diagnosed in patients aged 18 to 65, and its duration was under 2 months. Most thyroid clonotypes expanded above 0.001 appeared in blood too.

The rearrangement links TRBV28 to TRBJ1-5; no clear D. The sequence derives from a woman in her 30s with Graves disease. Specimen: peripheral blood mononuclear cells (PBMCs), collected at new diagnosis, from a patient treated with antithyroid drugs. CDR3 in amino acids: CASSKRLRRQPQHF. CDR3 sequence (DNA): TGTGCCAGCAGCAAAAGACTCCGGAGGCAGCCCCAGCATTTT. The whole variable domain, filled in from reference TRBV28 and TRBJ1-5, reads DVKVTQSSRYLVKRTGEKVFLECVQDMDHENMFWYRQDPGLGLRLIYFSYDVKMKEKGDIPEGYSVSREKKERFSLILESASTNQTSMYLCASSKRLRRQPQHFGDGTRLSIL.